These 27 T cell receptor beta chains originate from one sample sequenced in a study of T-cell memory formation after mild COVID-19. TCRdb redid the calling of the 5' RACE reads with MiXCR, one entry per CDR3 protein. This sample yields roughly 320,000 distinct CDR3 sequences, of which 25% to 30% are seen a single time; about 13% belongs to the top ten. Sequencing was done on a sample of PBMCs or a T cell subset sorted from them (not recorded which). The receptors stem from an adult woman who had mild COVID-19 (a few samples of this study predate the infection). Cell type and time point are not known.

The chain carries TRBV12-3 or TRBV12-4 and TRBJ1-3; D may be TRBD1 (5 bases). V was shortened by 7 bases and J by 11 bases, with 21 bases between the two germline ends. The CDR3 extends over 14 amino acids. The CDR3 region has the DNA TGTGCCAGCATCCAGAGGCTTAGCGCCAGGGCCATATATTTT. This codes for CASIQRLSARAIYF.

This rearrangement joins TRBV20-1 to TRBJ1-5; no reliable D call. Germline V gene data show CDR1 as DFQATT and CDR2 as SNEGSKA (reference sequence). The CDR3 has 12 residues. Between the trimmed V and J ends, which lost 3 bases and 5 bases, there was a span of 8 bases. CDR3 in DNA: TGCAGTGCTAGGGTCTCCGATCAGCCCCAGCATTTT. It specifies CSARVSDQPQHF.

This clonotype showed up many times. The J gene is TRBJ2-3, the V gene TRBV5-1; 7 nucleotides line up with TRBD1. Germline CDR1 is SGHRS and CDR2 is YFSETQ. V dropped 2 bases and J dropped 3; count of bases not matched to a gene: 3. This CDR3 comprises 14 residues. CDR3 DNA sequence: TGCGCCAGCAGCTTAAACAGGGGTACAGATACGCAGTATTTT. This gives the protein CASSLNRGTDTQYF.

This clonotype was detected only a few times. This sequence joins TRBV5-6 and TRBJ2-2; D unresolved. V was pared by 1 base and J by 1 base, with 8 bases between. The CDR3 runs 15 residues. Germline V gene lookup returns CDR1 SGHDT and CDR2 YYEEEE. CDR3 coding DNA: TGTGCCAGCAGCTTGAACGGTGGGAACACCGGGGAGCTGTTTTTT. It yields the protein CASSLNGGNTGELFF.

This sequence joins TRBV12-3 or TRBV12-4 and TRBJ1-1, with D tentatively TRBD1 (6 bases). Trimming took 7 bases from V and 9 from J, leaving 12 bases between them. The CDR3 is 11 residues long. CDR3 residues: CASTLGGQAFF. The CDR3 DNA reads TGTGCCAGCACCTTGGGGGGGCAAGCTTTCTTT.

This clonotype was counted a few times. The rearrangement joins TRBV15 to TRBJ2-3; D gene unclear. This CDR3 is 16 amino acids long. The germline gives CDR1 LNHNV, CDR2 YYDKDF (reference sequence). V lost 1 base, J lost 0 bases, and 11 bases lay in between. CDR3 sequence (DNA): TGTGCCACCAGCAGAGTCCGCATCACTAGCACAGATACGCAGTATTTT. It encodes CATSRVRITSTDTQYF.

This sequence joins TRBV2 and TRBJ2-5, with 8 bases that match TRBD1. J gave up 4 bases and V 6 bases, and 10 bases lay outside the gene matches. Germline V CDR1 and CDR2: SNHLY, FYNNEI. CDR3 size: 15 residues. CDR3 sequence reads: CASSGGQGFGETQYF. The CDR3 DNA is TGTGCCAGCAGCGGTGGACAGGGATTTGGAGAGACCCAGTACTTC. The full variable domain, in which reference TRBV2 and TRBJ2-5 provide the parts outside the CDR3, is EPEVTQTPSHQVTQMGQEVILRCVPISNHLYFYWYRQILGQKVEFLVSFYNNEISEKSEIFDDQFSVERPDGSNFTLKIRSTKLEDSAMYFCASSGGQGFGETQYFGPGTRLLVL.

This clonotype was seen a handful of times. This chain links TRBV2 with TRBJ2-1; 8 bases agree with TRBD2. From germline, CDR1 is SNHLY and CDR2 FYNNEI. The length of the CDR3 is 13 residues. The V and J ends lost 5 bases and 10 bases, in that order; junction bases with no gene match: 7. CDR3 loop: CASSSILAGEQFF. In nucleotides, the CDR3 is TGTGCCAGCAGTTCTATTTTAGCGGGAGAGCAGTTCTTC.

The chain uses TRBV19 and TRBJ1-1; D remains unclear. This CDR3 has 15 amino acids. Deletions cut 2 bases from V and 1 base from J, with 11 bases between. Looked up from germline, CDR1 is LNHDA and CDR2 is SQIVND (reference sequence). CDR3 DNA sequence: TGTGCCAGTAGTATAACAATCTTGGGGAACACTGAAGCTTTCTTT. It specifies CASSITILGNTEAFF.

This clonotype appeared a few times. The J gene is TRBJ2-7, the V gene TRBV5-1; TRBD1 aligns across 12 bases. The CDR3 has 14 residues. Germline V gene data show CDR1 as SGHRS and CDR2 as YFSETQ. With 0 bases clipped from V and 9 bases from J, the junction kept 4 bases outside the gene matches. The DNA for the CDR3 is TGCGCCAGCAGCTTGGGGGACAGGGGGCAGGGGCAGTACTTC. Residues: CASSLGDRGQGQYF.

This clonotype came up a few times. The V gene is TRBV10-3, the J gene TRBJ1-1, with unresolved D. V lost 4 bases and J lost 6, with 15 bases in between. The CDR3 totals 14 residues. CDR1 is ENHRY and CDR2 is SYGVKD in the germline V gene. The CDR3 coding sequence is TGTGCCATCAGTGGTACCCTGGACCCTCCTGAAGCTTTCTTT. Translation: CAISGTLDPPEAFF.

The V gene is TRBV4-1, the J gene TRBJ2-1; D perhaps matches TRBD2 (6 bases). The CDR3 runs to 14 residues. V was shortened by 5 bases and J by 8 bases, with 16 bases between the two germline ends. Per the germline V gene, CDR1 is MGHRA and CDR2 is YSYEKL. CDR3 coding DNA: TGCGCCAGCAGCGAAGCGACTAGATTGCATGAGCAGTTCTTC. Translating it yields CASSEATRLHEQFF.

The chain joins TRBV29-1 to TRBJ2-3; a weak D match, TRBD2 (7 bases). The ends were cut back, 2 bases at V and 3 bases at J, with 12 bases in the middle. Germline loops: CDR1 SQVTM, CDR2 ANQGSEA. There are 14 residues in the CDR3. The CDR3 here is CSVEKGEGTDTQYF. Here the CDR3 DNA reads TGCAGCGTTGAAAAGGGGGAGGGAACAGATACGCAGTATTTT.

In its sample, this clonotype was seen a few times. Here the CDR3 DNA reads TGTGCCAGCAGCTTAGAGGGAGCAGGGAGCCCCGAAGCTTTCTTT. This gives the protein CASSLEGAGSPEAFF. V gene TRBV11-2 combines with J gene TRBJ1-1; TRBD1 is a possible D gene (5 bases). V was cut by 0 bases and J by 8 bases, with 16 bases left in between. The germline CDR1 and CDR2 sequences are SGHAT and FQNNGV. The CDR3 loop spans 15 amino acids.

This clonotype turned up a few times. This sequence joins TRBV7-9 and TRBJ2-2; D may match TRBD1 or TRBD2 (5 bases each). The CDR3 is made up of 15 amino acids. Trimming left V 0 bases short and J 0 bases short, with 5 bases between. The germline V gene has CDR1 SEHNR and CDR2 FQNEAQ (reference sequence). DNA of the CDR3: TGTGCCAGCAGCTTAGCGGGACCGAACACCGGGGAGCTGTTTTTT. Translation gives CASSLAGPNTGELFF.

The CDR3 region is CASSLESRKREQYF. The CDR3 DNA follows: TGTGCCAGCAGCTTAGAATCCCGGAAAAGAGAGCAGTACTTC. J is TRBJ2-7 and V is TRBV7-9; D gene uncertain. V lost 1 base and J 7 bases, leaving 14 bases between the germline ends. Germline loops: CDR1 SEHNR, CDR2 FQNEAQ (reference sequence). The CDR3 covers 14 residues.

There are many counts of this clonotype. The rearrangement uses TRBV7-6 and TRBJ2-1; unclear D gene. The CDR3 has 14 residues. V lost 1 base to trimming and J lost 5 bases, with 9 bases between them. Germline V gene lookup returns CDR1 SGHVS and CDR2 FNYEAQ. The CDR3: CASSLVISHNEQFF. For the CDR3, the DNA is TGTGCCAGCAGCTTAGTTATTAGCCACAATGAGCAGTTCTTC.

Only a few counts were recorded for this clonotype. This chain joins TRBV7-9 and TRBJ2-1; 11 nucleotides match TRBD1. This CDR3 contains 16 residues. The germline CDR1 and CDR2 sequences are SEHNR and FQNEAQ (reference sequence). The V segment lost 5 bases and the J segment 4 bases; nucleotides outside the gene matches: 7. The CDR3 is CASSPAGTGGYNEQFF. The CDR3 DNA follows: TGTGCCAGCAGCCCAGCCGGGACAGGGGGTTACAATGAGCAGTTCTTC. The variable domain in full, with the rest retrieved from reference TRBV7-9 and TRBJ2-1, is DTGVSQNPRHKITKRGQNVTFRCDPISEHNRLYWYRQTLGQGPEFLTYFQNEAQLEKSRLLSDRFSAERPKGSFSTLEIQRTEQGDSAMYLCASSPAGTGGYNEQFFGPGTRLTVL.

This clonotype was counted only a few times. The chain uses TRBV29-1 and TRBJ2-1; 10 bases line up with TRBD1. Trimming removed 7 bases from V and 3 bases from J; junction bases left unmatched: 9. The CDR3 extends over 15 amino acids. Germline values: CDR1 SQVTM, CDR2 ANQGSEA. The CDR3 DNA follows: TGCAGCGCATCTGCACGGGACAGGGGCTACAATGAGCAGTTCTTC. Translating it yields CSASARDRGYNEQFF.

The CDR3, as DNA: TGTGCCAGCGCCTTCGGACAGGGAAGTCATCAGCCCCAGCATTTT. The encoded protein is CASAFGQGSHQPQHF. The chain is built from TRBV27 and TRBJ1-5; 8 bases line up with TRBD1. Germline trimming cut 8 bases from V and 5 bases from J; bases unmatched to any gene: 11. This CDR3 contains 15 residues. Germline CDR1 is MNHEY and CDR2 is SMNVEV (reference sequence).

This clonotype was picked up a small number of times. The rearrangement joins TRBV6-5 to TRBJ1-5; 9 nucleotides agree with TRBD1. The ends lost 5 bases at V and 0 bases at J; junction bases unmatched: 8. The CDR3 spans 17 residues. Looked up from germline, CDR1 is MNHEY and CDR2 is SVGAGI. CDR3 sequence (DNA): TGTGCCAGCAGTCCGGGGACAGGGCTTTATAGCAATCAGCCCCAGCATTTT. It is translated as CASSPGTGLYSNQPQHF.

This clonotype was seen a single time. The rearrangement links TRBV15 to TRBJ2-3, with TRBD1 identical over 8 bases. V lost 3 bases, J lost 3 bases, and 2 bases stayed unmatched. CDR3 length: 14 amino acids. Germline V CDR1 and CDR2: LNHNV, YYDKDF (reference sequence). The CDR3 sequence is CATSRDRATDTQYF. CDR3 in DNA: TGTGCCACCAGCAGGGACAGGGCTACAGATACGCAGTATTTT.

This clonotype was counted between two and nine times. The rearrangement uses TRBV9 and TRBJ2-7, with D possibly matching TRBD2 (5 bases). Trimming removed 0 bases at V and 2 bases at J, with 9 bases between. CDR3 length: 14 amino acids. Germline lookup yields CDR1 SGDLS and CDR2 YYNGEE. The CDR3 here is CASSVAPGAYEQYF. Here the CDR3 DNA reads TGTGCCAGCAGCGTAGCTCCCGGGGCCTACGAGCAGTACTTC.

This clonotype appeared once. V is TRBV11-3 and J is TRBJ2-2; possibly TRBD1 for D (6 bases). The V gene lost 6 bases and the J gene lost 3 bases, with 17 bases spanning the gap. This CDR3 region has 16 residues. Germline values: CDR1 SGHNT, CDR2 YENEEA. The CDR3 region has the DNA TGTGCCAGCAGTTCCGCACAGGGCGGTGACACCGGGGAGCTGTTTTTT. Amino acids: CASSSAQGGDTGELFF.

The genes are TRBV12-3 or TRBV12-4 and TRBJ1-1; weak D call: TRBD1 (5 bases). This CDR3 has 15 residues. Between the trimmed V and J ends, which lost 3 bases and 1 base, there was a span of 12 bases. The CDR3 sequence: CASSLGGLTNTEAFF. DNA for the CDR3: TGTGCCAGCAGTTTGGGGGGACTTACGAACACTGAAGCTTTCTTT.

The genes are TRBV7-3 and TRBJ2-1; tentatively, D is TRBD2 (6 bases). The CDR3 is 18 amino acids. Germline V gene sequence: CDR1 SGHTA, CDR2 FQGTGA. Trimming stripped 5 bases from V and 0 bases from J, with 20 bases between. The chain's CDR3 is CASSPFGVATSSYNEQFF. The CDR3 DNA is TGTGCCAGCAGCCCATTTGGGGTGGCGACTAGCTCCTACAATGAGCAGTTCTTC.

This clonotype was detected only a few times. The chain recombines TRBV7-9 with TRBJ1-2; D possibly corresponds to TRBD1 (5 bases). Germline loops: CDR1 SEHNR, CDR2 FQNEAQ (reference sequence). There are 18 residues in the CDR3. The ends were cut back, 1 base at V and 0 bases at J, with 18 bases in the middle. The DNA for the CDR3 is TGTGCCAGCAGCTTAGGCGGTTCAGAGACAGCAGCTAACTATGGCTACACCTTC. Translation gives CASSLGGSETAANYGYTF. Full variable domain (rest looked up from reference TRBV7-9 and TRBJ1-2): DTGVSQNPRHKITKRGQNVTFRCDPISEHNRLYWYRQTLGQGPEFLTYFQNEAQLEKSRLLSDRFSAERPKGSFSTLEIQRTEQGDSAMYLCASSLGGSETAANYGYTFGSGTRLTVV.